The clone carrying this T cell receptor beta chain showed up many times. Antigen: not known. The data were taken from a study of identical twins. Study conclusions and caveats: Excess sharing by twins proved weaker in beta out-of-frame sequences. Insertions were reduced in abundant cord blood beta clonotypes but not in memory repertoires. Model-predicted out-of-frame TCR alpha sharing fell below observed values in monozygotic twins.

Germline lookup yields CDR1 SGHDN and CDR2 FVKESK. The CDR3 is 15 residues long. Trimming took 1 base from V and 2 from J, leaving 11 bases between them. TCRdb itself ran the 5' RACE reads through MiXCR, one entry per CDR3 protein. The top ten clones hold around 0.3% of a sample with approximately 1.8 million distinct CDR3 sequences, 32% of them seen once. The sample consisted of cord blood. The source of this sequence is a newborn girl in good health. The chain uses TRBV14 and TRBJ2-5; D is unresolved. CDR3 DNA: TGTGCCAGCAGCCAAGGGTTGTACCCACAAGAGACCCAGTACTTC. Residues: CASSQGLYPQETQYF.